This TCR beta chain was obtained from a study of CD8 T cells in Susac syndrome. For the study at large: There were Susac syndrome patients who were therapy-naive at blood draw, others on corticosteroids, and others on intravenous immunoglobulin alone.

It was with random hexamers that roughly 0.45 to 1 ug RNA was reverse transcribed. Each CDR3 protein is one row after TCRdb ran MiXCR on the immunoSEQ multiplex PCR reads. The sample holds roughly 200,000 distinct CDR3 sequences; roughly 94% are singletons and the top ten take 0.085% to 0.1%. The CDR3 has 16 residues. Germline V gene sequence: CDR1 MGHRA, CDR2 YSYEKL. The V end was cut by 2 bases, the J end by 4 bases, with 18 bases between. Patients with Susac syndrome met diagnostic criteria defined recently for definite or probable disease. Negative isolation yielded the CD8+ and CD4+ T cells, while FACS enriched the TEMRA cells.

The gene calls are TRBV4-1 and TRBJ2-7; D is possibly TRBD1 or TRBD2 (7 bases each). The sequenced material came from CD4+ T cells from PBMCs. The TCR sequence derives from a human donor with Susac syndrome. In DNA, the CDR3 is TGCGCCAGCAGCCAACAGGCAGGGGGGGGACTTTACGAGCAGTACTTC. Translating it yields CASSQQAGGGLYEQYF.